Included here is one T cell receptor (beta chain) sequence, with context. The data originate from a study of blood T cell repertoires in COVID-19. Study details: Specimens from acute and convalescent COVID-19 originated in the United States, Italy and Spain.

Per the study methods: Nucleated cell counts were estimated from reference gene primer amplification. Generated by immunoSEQ multiplex PCR, the TCRdb table keeps only in-frame clones and is missing some. V, J and clone size are those of that table, while D and trimming were read from the DNA. The table records fewer than 350,000 clones, around four fifths of them present only once. The sample comprised peripheral blood. This TCR was recovered from a woman between 45 and 60 years old with active or convalescent COVID-19.

The CDR3 bases are TGTGCCAGCCAAAGGGCTAGCGGGTTCAATGAGCAGTTCTTC. This encodes CASQRASGFNEQFF. The V gene is TRBV19, the J gene TRBJ2-1; the match to TRBD2 covers 8 bases. Germline V gene lookup returns CDR1 LNHDA and CDR2 SQIVND (reference sequence). V was pared by 9 bases and J by 6 bases, with 10 bases of the junction left unmatched. The CDR3 length is 14 residues. Combining the CDR3 with reference TRBV19 and TRBJ2-1 gives the whole variable domain DGGITQSPKYLFRKEGQNVTLSCEQNLNHDAMYWYRQDPGQGLRLIYYSQIVNDFQKGDIAEGYSVSREKKESFPLTVTSAQKNPTAFYLCASQRASGFNEQFFGPGTRLTVL.